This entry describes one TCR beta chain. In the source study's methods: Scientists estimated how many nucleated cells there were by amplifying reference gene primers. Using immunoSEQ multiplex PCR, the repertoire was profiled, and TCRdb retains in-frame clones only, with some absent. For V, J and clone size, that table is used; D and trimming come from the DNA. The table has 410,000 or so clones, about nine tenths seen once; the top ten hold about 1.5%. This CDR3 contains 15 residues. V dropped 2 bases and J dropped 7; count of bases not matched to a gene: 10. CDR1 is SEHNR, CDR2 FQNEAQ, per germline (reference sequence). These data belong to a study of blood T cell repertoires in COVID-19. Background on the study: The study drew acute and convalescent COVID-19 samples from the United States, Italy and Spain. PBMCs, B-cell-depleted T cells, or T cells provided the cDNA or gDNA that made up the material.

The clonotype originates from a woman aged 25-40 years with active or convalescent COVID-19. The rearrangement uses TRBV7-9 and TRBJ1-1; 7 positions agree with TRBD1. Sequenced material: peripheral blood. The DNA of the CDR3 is TGTGCCAGCAGCTTACAGGGGGTTGGAGGAGGTGAAGCTTTCTTT. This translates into CASSLQGVGGGEAFF.